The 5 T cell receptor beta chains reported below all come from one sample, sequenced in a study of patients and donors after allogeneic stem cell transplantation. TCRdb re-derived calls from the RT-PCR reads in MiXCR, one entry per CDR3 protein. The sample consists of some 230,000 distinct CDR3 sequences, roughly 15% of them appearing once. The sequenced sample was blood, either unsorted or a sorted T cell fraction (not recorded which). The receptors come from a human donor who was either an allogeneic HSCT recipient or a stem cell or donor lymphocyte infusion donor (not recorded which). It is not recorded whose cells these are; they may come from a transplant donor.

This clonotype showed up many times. CDR3 DNA: TGCAGCGTTGAGGAACTAGCGGGGGCCAATGAGCAGTTCTTC. This translates into CSVEELAGANEQFF. The chain employs TRBV29-1 and TRBJ2-1; 11 bases are shared with TRBD2. V shed 3 bases and J 6 bases; nucleotides not matched to a gene: 4. The CDR3 totals 14 residues. The V gene's germline CDR1 is SQVTM and CDR2 ANQGSEA.

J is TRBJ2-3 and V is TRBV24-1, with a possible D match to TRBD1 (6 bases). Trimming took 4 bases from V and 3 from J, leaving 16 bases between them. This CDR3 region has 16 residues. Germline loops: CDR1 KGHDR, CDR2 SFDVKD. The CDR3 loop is CATSDPLRGQTDTQYF. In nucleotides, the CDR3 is TGTGCCACCAGTGACCCACTCAGGGGTCAAACAGATACGCAGTATTTT.

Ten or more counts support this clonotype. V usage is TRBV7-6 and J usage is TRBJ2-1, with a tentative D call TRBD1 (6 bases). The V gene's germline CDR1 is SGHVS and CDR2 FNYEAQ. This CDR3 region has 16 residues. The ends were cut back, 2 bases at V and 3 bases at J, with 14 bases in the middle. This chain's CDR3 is CASSLSQGNLYNEQFF. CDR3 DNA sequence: TGTGCCAGCAGCTTATCCCAGGGGAATCTCTACAATGAGCAGTTCTTC.

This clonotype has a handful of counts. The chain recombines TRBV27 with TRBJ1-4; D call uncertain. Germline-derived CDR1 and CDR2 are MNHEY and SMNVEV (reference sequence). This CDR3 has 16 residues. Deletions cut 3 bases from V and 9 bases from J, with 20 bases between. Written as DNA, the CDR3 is TGTGCCAGCAGTTTTCGGCTGGAGACTGGGCAGAAAAAACTGTTTTTT. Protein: CASSFRLETGQKKLFF.

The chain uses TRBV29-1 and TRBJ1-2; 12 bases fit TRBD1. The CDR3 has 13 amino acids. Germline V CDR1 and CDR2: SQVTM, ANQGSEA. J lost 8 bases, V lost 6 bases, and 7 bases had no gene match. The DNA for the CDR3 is TGCAGCGTGCCGGGACAGGGGGCGGGGGGCTACACCTTC. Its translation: CSVPGQGAGGYTF.